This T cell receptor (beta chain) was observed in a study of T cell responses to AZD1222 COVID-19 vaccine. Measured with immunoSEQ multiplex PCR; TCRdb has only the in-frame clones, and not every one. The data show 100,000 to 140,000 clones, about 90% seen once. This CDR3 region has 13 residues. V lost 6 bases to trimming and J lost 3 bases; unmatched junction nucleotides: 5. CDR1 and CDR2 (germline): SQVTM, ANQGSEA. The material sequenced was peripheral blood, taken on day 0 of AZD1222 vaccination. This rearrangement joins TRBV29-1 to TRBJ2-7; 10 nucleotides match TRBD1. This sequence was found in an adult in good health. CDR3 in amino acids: CSVTRTGGYEQYF. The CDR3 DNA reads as TGCAGCGTCACCCGGACAGGGGGCTACGAGCAGTACTTC.